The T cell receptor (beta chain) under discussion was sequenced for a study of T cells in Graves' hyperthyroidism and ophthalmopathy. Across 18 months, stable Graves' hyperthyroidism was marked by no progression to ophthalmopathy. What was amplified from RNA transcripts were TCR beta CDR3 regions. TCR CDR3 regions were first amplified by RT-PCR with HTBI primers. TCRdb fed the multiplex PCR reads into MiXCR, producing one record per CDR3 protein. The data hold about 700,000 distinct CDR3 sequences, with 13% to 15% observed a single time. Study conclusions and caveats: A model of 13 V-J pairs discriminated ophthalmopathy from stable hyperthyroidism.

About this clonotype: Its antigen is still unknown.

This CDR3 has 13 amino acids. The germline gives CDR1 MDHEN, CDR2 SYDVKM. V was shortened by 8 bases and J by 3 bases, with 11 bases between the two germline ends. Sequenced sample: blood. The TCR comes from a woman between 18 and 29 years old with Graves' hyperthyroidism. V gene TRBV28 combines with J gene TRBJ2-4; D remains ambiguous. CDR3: CASSPLDKNIQYF. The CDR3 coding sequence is TGTGCCAGCTCCCCCCTTGACAAAAACATTCAGTACTTC.